The clone carrying this T cell receptor (beta chain) came up many times. This record belongs to a study of regulatory T cells in long-lasting Graves disease. Time point indicated: newly diagnosed GD, antithyroid drugs for less than 3 months. Extracted RNA from PBMCs served as the source of the TCR library. Between the trimmed V and J ends, which lost 4 bases and 8 bases, there was a span of 33 bases. Germline lookup yields CDR1 DFQATT and CDR2 SNEGSKA (reference sequence). The CDR3 totals 19 residues. Arm-PCR of CDR3 regions and iRepertoire HTBI primers were used to build TCR beta libraries. TCRdb fed the multiplex PCR reads into MiXCR, producing one record per CDR3 protein. This sample has some 410,000 distinct CDR3 sequences; roughly 17% occur once, and the top ten carry roughly a tenth. These same data were also listed under a study on T cells in Graves' hyperthyroidism and ophthalmopathy.

The source of this sequence is a woman in her 30s with Graves disease. The gene calls are TRBV20-1 and TRBJ2-4; D may correspond to TRBD1 or TRBD2 (5 bases each). The sequencing here drew on peripheral blood mononuclear cells (PBMCs), taken at new diagnosis, from a patient treated with antithyroid drugs. The CDR3 DNA is TGCAGTGCTAACCAGTACCGTAGGGCAGGGACCCTCTTTCGGGACATTCAGTACTTC. Amino acids: CSANQYRRAGTLFRDIQYF.